One and the same sample provided the 4 T cell receptor beta chains below, sequenced in a study of healthy donors' naive CD4 and CD8 T cells. Each TCR library used 500 ng of total RNA and a linear amplification protocol. TCRdb recomputed calls from the reads with MiXCR, one row per CDR3 protein. The sample lists approximately 180,000 distinct CDR3 sequences; 65% to 75% were seen once. What was sequenced was naive CD4+ and CD8+ T cells sorted from blood, pooled from several donors. These receptors originate from a pool of human donors in good health; the sample pools cells from several healthy donors.

About this clonotype itself: It is likely a read error, because the conserved phenylalanine at the end of the CDR3 is missing. The gene calls are TRBV19 and TRBJ1-1; 11 bases agree with TRBD1. This CDR3 is built from 15 residues. V lost 6 bases, J lost 4 bases, and 7 bases stayed unmatched. Looked up from germline, CDR1 is LNHDA and CDR2 is SQIVND (reference sequence). The CDR3 DNA reads TGTGCCAGTAGCCTAGGACAGGGGGCGACCACTGAAGCTTTCTCT. This sequence encodes CASSLGQGATTEAFS.

The chain combines TRBV6-1 with TRBJ1-6, with D tentatively TRBD1 (5 bases). The length of the CDR3 is 13 residues. V was shortened by 10 bases and J by 0 bases, with 7 bases between the two germline ends. Looked up from germline, CDR1 is MNHNS and CDR2 is SASEGT. The DNA of the CDR3 is TGTGCCACCGGGACCTCCTATAATTCACCCCTCCACTTT. This encodes CATGTSYNSPLHF.

The chain has TRBV20-1 and TRBJ1-5; TRBD1 is a possible D gene (5 bases). The CDR3 extends over 15 amino acids. In germline, CDR1 is DFQATT, CDR2 SNEGSKA (reference sequence). V was cut by 2 bases and J by 6 bases, with 17 bases left in between. The CDR3 nucleotides are TGCAGTGCTAGACCGTCGGGCAGGGACGGTCAGCCCCAGCATTTT. It is translated as CSARPSGRDGQPQHF.

This chain links TRBV18 with TRBJ1-1; D is uncertain. The V and J ends lost 0 bases and 3 bases respectively, with 5 bases between them. Germline-derived CDR1 and CDR2 are KGHSH and LQKENI. There are 13 residues in the CDR3. This CDR3 reads CASSPPGDTEAFF. CDR3 sequence (DNA): TGTGCCAGCTCACCACCCGGGGACACTGAAGCTTTCTTT.